This entry concerns a single TCR beta chain. The source of the sample is a study of blood T cell repertoires in COVID-19. Background on the study: Acute and convalescent COVID-19 specimens originated in the United States, Italy and Spain.

CDR3 length: 16 amino acids. V was shortened by 2 bases and J by 0 bases, with 11 bases between the two germline ends. Germline assignment: CDR1 PRHDT and CDR2 FYEKMQ (reference sequence). In the original processing: Estimation of nucleated cell counts relied on the amplification of reference gene primers. Assay: immunoSEQ multiplex PCR; the TCRdb copy retains only in-frame clones and omits some. Clonal size and the V and J genes are those of that table, whereas D and trimming came from the DNA. The data contain 160,000 or so clones, 75% to 85% of them singletons. The receptor was derived from a man in his forties or fifties who had recovered from COVID-19. Sequenced input: PBMCs or T cells enriched from blood (not recorded which). The chain uses TRBV13 and TRBJ2-1; TRBD2 is a possible D gene (6 bases). Here the CDR3 reads CASSLFGSGSYNEQFF. DNA for the CDR3: TGTGCCAGCAGCTTATTCGGGAGTGGCTCCTACAATGAGCAGTTCTTC.